This entry lists 29 T cell receptor beta chains sequenced from one sample in a study of control samples from healthy donors and cancer patients. Clones were sequenced by immunoSEQ multiplex PCR, and TCRdb holds only the in-frame ones, with some missing. This sample has roughly 130,000 clones, with around 90% found just once. The sequencing input was blood. The receptors shown here come from a man aged 18 to 35 in good health.

The rearrangement joins TRBV9 to TRBJ2-3; D is unclear. The CDR3 length is 16 residues. Trimming shortened V by 3 bases and J by 2 bases, and 16 bases separated the two germline ends. Per germline, CDR1 SGDLS and CDR2 YYNGEE. DNA for the CDR3: TGTGCCAGCAGCGACCCACCCGCGGAGCCCACAGATACGCAGTATTTT. Translation gives CASSDPPAEPTDTQYF.

The J gene is TRBJ1-5, the V gene TRBV19; unclear D gene. Germline CDR1 and CDR2: LNHDA and SQIVND (reference sequence). This CDR3 region has 15 residues. V was shortened by 2 bases and J by 5 bases, with 13 bases between the two germline ends. CDR3 in DNA: TGTGCCAGTAGTATAAGTGAAGGGCTCGATCAGCCCCAGCATTTT. Translating gives CASSISEGLDQPQHF. Together with reference TRBV19 and TRBJ1-5, the CDR3 gives the full variable domain: DGGITQSPKYLFRKEGQNVTLSCEQNLNHDAMYWYRQDPGQGLRLIYYSQIVNDFQKGDIAEGYSVSREKKESFPLTVTSAQKNPTAFYLCASSISEGLDQPQHFGDGTRLSIL.

J is TRBJ1-1 and V is TRBV18; D unresolved. V was pared by 6 bases and J by 5 bases, with 13 bases between. The CDR3 sequence is 13 residues long. The germline V gene encodes CDR1 KGHSH and CDR2 LQKENI. CDR3 residues: CASSNSGETEAFF. Here the CDR3 DNA reads TGTGCCAGCTCGAATTCTGGCGAAACTGAAGCTTTCTTT.

The sample holds one count of this clone. The CDR3 loop reads CASSLRGGALTGELFF. CDR3 DNA sequence: TGTGCCAGCAGTTTACGCGGGGGGGCCCTCACCGGGGAGCTGTTTTTT. The J gene is TRBJ2-2, the V gene TRBV27; 9 positions agree with TRBD2. CDR1 and CDR2 (germline): MNHEY, SMNVEV (reference sequence). The V segment lost 2 bases and the J segment 4 bases; nucleotides outside the gene matches: 5. The CDR3 extends over 16 amino acids.

The chain recombines TRBV4-3 with TRBJ1-1, with D maybe TRBD1 (6 bases). Germline V gives CDR1 LGHNA, CDR2 YSLEER. The CDR3 contains 15 residues. V was cut by 3 bases and J by 2 bases, with 13 bases left in between. As DNA, the CDR3 is TGCGCCAGCAGCCAGGATGGGACACCTAACACTGAAGCTTTCTTT. Translating gives CASSQDGTPNTEAFF.

V is TRBV12-3 or TRBV12-4 and J is TRBJ1-1, with D unresolved. V was trimmed by 2 bases and J by 1 base, leaving 2 bases between them. CDR3 length: 12 residues. For the CDR3, the DNA is TGTGCCAGCAGTTTACAGAACACTGAAGCTTTCTTT. Translating it yields CASSLQNTEAFF.

V is TRBV19 and J is TRBJ1-4, with a weak D call TRBD1 (5 bases). In germline, CDR1 is LNHDA, CDR2 SQIVND (reference sequence). With 3 bases removed from V and 6 bases from J, the gap between germline ends came to 8 bases. This CDR3 contains 13 residues. The CDR3 region has the DNA TGTGCCAGTAGTATTACACAGGATGAAAAACTGTTTTTT. Encoded protein: CASSITQDEKLFF.

The V gene is TRBV19, the J gene TRBJ2-1; 10 bases agree with TRBD2. Looked up from germline, CDR1 is LNHDA and CDR2 is SQIVND (reference sequence). The CDR3 totals 15 residues. The ends lost 5 bases at V and 0 bases at J; junction bases unmatched: 1. Here the CDR3 DNA reads TGTGCCAGTAGTTCTAGCGGGAGCTCCTACAATGAGCAGTTCTTC. Its protein is CASSSSGSSYNEQFF.

The chain couples TRBV28 to TRBJ1-5, with D unclear. V dropped 6 bases and J dropped 0 bases, with 6 bases sitting between them. This CDR3 has 13 amino acids. Germline lookup yields CDR1 MDHEN and CDR2 SYDVKM. The CDR3 sequence is CASRVNSNQPQHF. The CDR3 bases are TGTGCCAGCAGGGTAAATAGCAATCAGCCCCAGCATTTT.

J is TRBJ1-1 and V is TRBV25-1; 8 positions agree with TRBD1. Looked up from germline, CDR1 is MGHDK and CDR2 is SYGVNS. The CDR3 runs 14 residues. J was trimmed by 1 base and V by 5 bases; bases with no gene match: 3. The CDR3 reads CASSPGGGNTEAFF. The DNA of the CDR3 is TGTGCCAGCAGTCCAGGGGGCGGGAACACTGAAGCTTTCTTT.

The chain has TRBV30 and TRBJ2-1; no firm D call. Per germline, CDR1 GTSNPN and CDR2 SVGIG (reference sequence). V gave up 2 bases and J gave up 4 bases, with 12 bases separating them. This CDR3 contains 14 residues. DNA for the CDR3: TGTGCCTGGAGTTCGGTCGGGCATTACAATGAGCAGTTCTTC. This gives the protein CAWSSVGHYNEQFF.

This sequence joins TRBV20-1 and TRBJ1-3; D is undetermined. CDR3 size: 11 residues. Trimming removed 6 bases at V and 2 bases at J, with 5 bases between. Per the germline V gene, CDR1 is DFQATT and CDR2 is SNEGSKA (reference sequence). This CDR3 is CSAWAGNTIYF. The DNA for the CDR3 is TGCAGTGCCTGGGCTGGAAACACCATATATTTT.

The V and J genes are TRBV7-3 and TRBJ2-1; weak D call: TRBD2 (6 bases). Trimming left V 5 bases short and J 6 bases short, with 14 bases between. The CDR3 runs to 14 residues. Germline lookup yields CDR1 SGHTA and CDR2 FQGTGA. CDR3 protein: CASSHLGTANEQFF. CDR3 nucleotides: TGTGCCAGCAGCCACCTCGGGACTGCCAATGAGCAGTTCTTC.

The chain carries TRBV11-2 and TRBJ2-7, with 7 nucleotides matching TRBD1. The CDR3 is 15 residues long. CDR1 is SGHAT, CDR2 FQNNGV, per germline. J was trimmed by 4 bases and V by 0 bases; bases with no gene match: 6. The CDR3 sequence: CASSLETGTVYEQYF. CDR3 nucleotides: TGTGCCAGCAGCTTAGAAACTGGGACAGTATACGAGCAGTACTTC.

The genes are TRBV6-5 and TRBJ1-6, with 7 bases aligning to TRBD1. Germline trimming cut 6 bases from V and 14 bases from J; bases unmatched to any gene: 7. Germline V gene lookup returns CDR1 MNHEY and CDR2 SVGAGI. The CDR3 length is 12 residues. The CDR3: CASRRQGATLHF. In DNA form, the CDR3 reads TGTGCCAGCAGACGACAGGGAGCGACCCTCCACTTT.

The V and J genes are TRBV2 and TRBJ2-5; 12 positions agree with TRBD2. The ends lost 3 bases at V and 4 bases at J; junction bases unmatched: 0. This CDR3 spans 14 amino acids. Germline values: CDR1 SNHLY, CDR2 FYNNEI. The DNA of the CDR3 is TGTGCCAGCAGTGAGACTAGCGGGGGAGAGACCCAGTACTTC. Its translation: CASSETSGGETQYF.

The chain uses TRBV11-3 and TRBJ1-4; TRBD1 aligns across 8 bases. Looked up from germline, CDR1 is SGHNT and CDR2 is YENEEA. This CDR3 is built from 18 residues. V shed 3 bases and J 0 bases; nucleotides not matched to a gene: 9. CDR3: CASSFGQGTPTTNEKLFF. CDR3 sequence (DNA): TGTGCCAGCAGCTTCGGACAGGGTACCCCCACAACTAATGAAAAACTGTTTTTT. Filled out from reference TRBV11-3 and TRBJ1-4, the complete variable domain reads EAGVVQSPRYKIIEKKQPVAFWCNPISGHNTLYWYLQNLGQGPELLIRYENEEAVDDSQLPKDRFSAERLKGVDSTLKIQPAELGDSAVYLCASSFGQGTPTTNEKLFFGSGTQLSVL.

The genes are TRBV9 and TRBJ2-1, with D perhaps matching TRBD2 (5 bases). The V and J ends lost 3 bases and 3 bases respectively, with 7 bases between them. Looked up from germline, CDR1 is SGDLS and CDR2 is YYNGEE. This CDR3 contains 13 residues. CDR3 loop: CASSGTGYNEQFF. In DNA, the CDR3 is TGTGCCAGCAGCGGGACTGGCTACAATGAGCAGTTCTTC.

This chain joins TRBV30 and TRBJ1-1, with D tentatively TRBD1 (6 bases). V shed 0 bases and J shed 4 bases, with 12 bases lying between them. The CDR3 spans 14 residues. Germline V CDR1 and CDR2: GTSNPN, SVGIG (reference sequence). In DNA form, the CDR3 reads TGTGCCTGGAGTGTAGGTGAGGGGGTCACTGAAGCTTTCTTT. This codes for CAWSVGEGVTEAFF.

The J gene is TRBJ2-7, the V gene TRBV7-8, with 10 positions matching TRBD2. This CDR3 comprises 15 residues. Germline V gives CDR1 SGHVS, CDR2 FQNEAQ. J lost 3 bases, V lost 1 base, and 3 bases had no gene match. CDR3 sequence (DNA): TGTGCCAGCAGCTTAGTCGGACTAGCGGACTACGAGCAGTACGTC. This gives the protein CASSLVGLADYEQYV.

The chain couples TRBV29-1 to TRBJ2-1; 9 nucleotides line up with TRBD2. Germline V gives CDR1 SQVTM, CDR2 ANQGSEA. The CDR3 extends over 13 amino acids. The CDR3 protein is CGYSGGPVYEQFF. The CDR3 DNA is TGCGGCTATAGCGGGGGACCAGTGTATGAGCAGTTCTTC.

This clone has more than one count but fewer than ten. V is TRBV6-1 and J is TRBJ2-3, with D possibly matching TRBD1 (6 bases). Germline loops: CDR1 MNHNS, CDR2 SASEGT. The germline V and J ends were trimmed by 1 base and 3 bases, with 20 bases remaining between them. This CDR3 has 18 residues. The CDR3 DNA follows: TGTGCCAGCAGTGAAGGACAGGCAGTTAGTCGCTCGACAGATACGCAGTATTTT. Translation gives CASSEGQAVSRSTDTQYF.

The genes are TRBV6-5 and TRBJ2-3; D gene uncertain. The CDR3 is 14 residues long. The V gene's germline CDR1 is MNHEY and CDR2 SVGAGI. V was clipped by 2 bases and J by 0 bases, with 6 bases between them. Here the CDR3 reads CASSYGVSTDTQYF. CDR3 sequence (DNA): TGTGCCAGCAGTTACGGGGTTAGCACAGATACGCAGTATTTT.

This chain links TRBV28 with TRBJ2-7; 8 bases line up with TRBD2. Per the germline V gene, CDR1 is MDHEN and CDR2 is SYDVKM. Germline trimming cut 5 bases from V and 4 bases from J; bases unmatched to any gene: 7. The CDR3 runs to 14 residues. The CDR3 spells CASSLSGAVYEQYF. The CDR3 DNA reads as TGTGCCAGCAGTCTTAGCGGGGCGGTATACGAGCAGTACTTC.

The chain recombines TRBV5-1 with TRBJ2-3; TRBD1 agrees at 11 bases. This CDR3 is built from 17 residues. The V gene's germline CDR1 is SGHRS and CDR2 YFSETQ. Trimming cost V 3 bases and J 2 bases; bases outside gene matches: 8. The CDR3 DNA is TGCGCCAGCAGCTGGCTGGGACAGGGGGTACCCACAGATACGCAGTATTTT. Its translation is CASSWLGQGVPTDTQYF.

The rearrangement links TRBV5-1 to TRBJ2-5; 9 bases are a match to TRBD1. The CDR3 length is 16 residues. With 0 bases clipped from V and 1 base from J, the junction kept 4 bases outside the gene matches. CDR1 and CDR2 from the germline V gene are SGHRS and YFSETQ. CDR3 bases: TGCGCCAGCAGCTTGGCGGGGGGACAGGGCCAAGAGACCCAGTACTTC. The encoded protein is CASSLAGGQGQETQYF.

CDR3 bases: TGCGCCAGCCGAGGGACTAGCGGGAGCACAGATACGCAGTATTTT. Amino acid sequence: CASRGTSGSTDTQYF. The chain uses TRBV5-1 and TRBJ2-3; 12 nucleotides align to TRBD2. The trim removed 7 bases at V and 0 bases at J, leaving 3 bases unmatched. This CDR3 is built from 15 residues. Germline V gives CDR1 SGHRS, CDR2 YFSETQ.

The chain couples TRBV7-9 to TRBJ1-1, with D tentatively TRBD1 (6 bases). Trimming shortened V by 3 bases and J by 10 bases, and 9 bases separated the two germline ends. The length of the CDR3 is 11 residues. From germline, CDR1 is SEHNR and CDR2 FQNEAQ (reference sequence). CDR3 loop: CASSLGQRAFF. The CDR3 DNA follows: TGTGCCAGCAGCTTGGGACAAAGAGCTTTCTTT.

J is TRBJ1-1 and V is TRBV27; D ambiguous. The length of the CDR3 is 15 residues. The germline CDR1 and CDR2 sequences are MNHEY and SMNVEV (reference sequence). Trimming pared 5 bases from V and 3 bases from J, leaving 16 bases between. The CDR3 DNA is TGTGCCAGCAGTCCCATGGGTGCAGATGACACTGAAGCTTTCTTT. Translation: CASSPMGADDTEAFF.